This TCR beta chain was sequenced in a study of T cell repertoires in cytomegalovirus infection. In the study overall: Signatures in public TCR beta sequences pointed to both CMV infection and matching HLA type. Study observations and caveats: CMV carriers with the relevant HLA were identified by cumulative public TCR beta family frequency.

V lost 5 bases, J lost 1 base, and 14 bases lay in between. The germline gives CDR1 LGHDT, CDR2 YNNKEL (reference sequence). CDR3 length: 15 residues. MiXCR, applied by TCRdb to the reads, yields one record per CDR3 protein. The sample lists under 800,000 distinct CDR3 sequences, less than 25% occurring once. As regards this clonotype: The antigen is unknown.

Sequenced material: CD8+ T cells from PBMCs. This TCR derives from a human donor in good health (CMV status not recorded). Some clones in this sample may be carry-over from other donors' samples. The chain uses TRBV3-1 and TRBJ2-5, with a possible D match to TRBD1 (6 bases). The CDR3 bases are TGTGCCAGCAGCTCCCTGGACAGCTTCCAAGAGACCCAGTACTTC. The encoded protein is CASSSLDSFQETQYF.